Below, 13 T cell receptor beta chains from the same sample are listed, as sequenced in a study of blood T cell repertoires in COVID-19 (dated by TCRdb to about 2020). Preparation of the library involved the immunoSEQ multiplex PCR assay. As stored in TCRdb, this immuneACCESS dataset retains in-frame rearrangements with V and J assigned. A fraction of the clones does not appear; measured against another copy, unresolved V genes explain less than half of the discrepancy, and the remainder lacks a known reason. The sample table lists tens of thousands of clones, about 86% of them with a count of one. Jointly, the top ten make up 59% of the sample. Sequencing was carried out using peripheral blood. The receptors here all came from a man aged 70 or older with acute or convalescent COVID-19.

The chain joins TRBV28 to TRBJ2-1; possible D gene TRBD2, 5 bases. Trimming shortened V by 8 bases and J by 0 bases, and 11 bases separated the two germline ends. Germline loops: CDR1 MDHEN, CDR2 SYDVKM. The CDR3 runs to 14 residues. The CDR3 protein is CASLAPLSYNEQFF. The CDR3, as DNA: TGTGCCAGCTTAGCGCCGCTCTCCTACAATGAGCAGTTCTTC.

This sequence joins TRBV9 and TRBJ2-1, with D tentatively TRBD2 (5 bases). The germline V gene has CDR1 SGDLS and CDR2 YYNGEE. V was pared by 4 bases and J by 6 bases, with 17 bases between. The length of the CDR3 is 15 residues. CDR3 amino acids: CASSQALDPRNEQFF. CDR3 coding DNA: TGTGCCAGCAGCCAAGCACTAGACCCCCGCAATGAGCAGTTCTTC.

V and J are TRBV6-6 and TRBJ2-3; 9 nucleotides align to TRBD1. V dropped 5 bases and J dropped 2; count of bases not matched to a gene: 5. Germline V gene data show CDR1 as MNHNY and CDR2 as SVGAGI (reference sequence). This CDR3 has 15 residues. This CDR3 is CASSPGTGITDTQYF. CDR3 in DNA: TGTGCCAGCAGTCCCGGGACAGGGATCACAGATACGCAGTATTTT.

The rearrangement joins TRBV5-5 to TRBJ1-4; TRBD1 matches 10 bases. With V trimmed by 5 bases and J by 6 bases, 7 bases remained unmatched. Germline CDR1 reads SGHKS; CDR2 reads YYEKEE (reference sequence). The CDR3 is 15 amino acids. Written as DNA, the CDR3 is TGTGCCAGCAGGGAAACCGGGACAGGGGATGAAAAACTGTTTTTT. Residues: CASRETGTGDEKLFF.

This chain joins TRBV5-3 and TRBJ2-2; D is unresolved. TRBV5-3 is an ORF for which the function is uncertain. The CDR3 has 16 residues. Trimming stripped 2 bases from V and 5 bases from J, with 16 bases between. The CDR3 sequence is CARSLLPRVPTGELFF. The DNA for the CDR3 is TGTGCCAGAAGCTTACTCCCCCGGGTTCCGACCGGGGAGCTGTTTTTT.

The chain recombines TRBV18 with TRBJ2-1; 7 positions agree with TRBD2. Unmatched junction bases numbered 4, after V lost 3 bases and J lost 5 bases. CDR1 KGHSH and CDR2 LQKENI come from the germline V gene. The CDR3 runs 14 residues. CDR3: CASSPGGRDNEQFF. In DNA, the CDR3 is TGTGCCAGCTCACCGGGAGGGAGAGACAATGAGCAGTTCTTC. Based on the CDR3 plus reference TRBV18 and TRBJ2-1, the full variable domain is NAGVMQNPRHLVRRRGQEARLRCSPMKGHSHVYWYRQLPEEGLKFMVYLQKENIIDESGMPKERFSAEFPKEGPSILRIQQVVRGDSAAYFCASSPGGRDNEQFFGPGTRLTVL.

The gene calls are TRBV7-9 and TRBJ2-5, with D perhaps matching TRBD1 (6 bases). This CDR3 has 15 residues. The germline CDR1 and CDR2 sequences are SEHNR and FQNEAQ (reference sequence). The V gene lost 5 bases and the J gene lost 5 bases, with 18 bases spanning the gap. The CDR3 DNA reads TGTGCCAGCAGCCGGCAGGGGCCCCCGGGGGAGACCCAGTACTTC. It is translated as CASSRQGPPGETQYF.

The rearrangement joins TRBV9 to TRBJ1-3; 7 positions agree with TRBD1. The germline CDR1 and CDR2 sequences are SGDLS and YYNGEE. The length of the CDR3 is 15 residues. Trimming at V came to 4 bases and at J to 4 bases, leaving 8 bases not matched to a gene. CDR3 sequence reads: CASSIDREPGNTIYF. The CDR3 DNA reads as TGTGCCAGCAGCATCGACAGGGAGCCCGGAAACACCATATATTTT.

The genes are TRBV6-2 or TRBV6-3 and TRBJ2-4; 15 nucleotides line up with TRBD2. From germline, CDR1 is MNHEY and CDR2 SVGEGT. V lost 0 bases and J lost 0; bases outside the gene matches: 6. CDR3 length equals 20 residues. The CDR3 spells CASSYSRGLAGGLAKNIQYF. CDR3 nucleotides: TGTGCCAGCAGTTACTCGAGGGGACTAGCGGGGGGCCTAGCCAAAAACATTCAGTACTTC.

This chain uses TRBV24-1 with TRBJ2-2; D is perhaps TRBD2 (6 bases). The V gene lost 5 bases and the J gene lost 2 bases, with 17 bases spanning the gap. The germline V gene has CDR1 KGHDR and CDR2 SFDVKD. The CDR3 covers 17 residues. The CDR3 loop reads CATSAPKGGQNTGELFF. CDR3 in DNA: TGTGCCACCAGTGCCCCTAAGGGAGGACAAAACACCGGGGAGCTGTTTTTT.

The J gene is TRBJ1-4, the V gene TRBV6-6; D unresolved. From germline, CDR1 is MNHNY and CDR2 SVGAGI (reference sequence). This CDR3 region has 14 residues. V lost 4 bases to trimming and J lost 8 bases, with 14 bases between them. CDR3 DNA: TGTGCCAGCAGTTCGAAACTAAAGGAAGAAAAACTGTTTTTT. Translated: CASSSKLKEEKLFF.

V gene TRBV19 combines with J gene TRBJ2-3; 7 bases fit TRBD2. The CDR3 has 15 residues. The V segment lost 9 bases and the J segment 1 base; nucleotides outside the gene matches: 10. Germline CDR1 LNHDA, CDR2 SQIVND (reference sequence). The CDR3 DNA follows: TGTGCCAGCAAAGGGGCCCTAGCGGGCACAGATACGCAGTATTTT. This translates into CASKGALAGTDTQYF.

This clone showed up just once. The V and J genes are TRBV25-1 and TRBJ1-4, with D perhaps TRBD1 (6 bases). Germline lookup yields CDR1 MGHDK and CDR2 SYGVNS. The CDR3 runs to 14 residues. Trimming left V 4 bases short and J 11 bases short, with 17 bases between. CDR3 coding DNA: TGTGCCAGCAGTGTGGACCCGGCGGGGGGCAAACTGTTTTTT. This codes for CASSVDPAGGKLFF.